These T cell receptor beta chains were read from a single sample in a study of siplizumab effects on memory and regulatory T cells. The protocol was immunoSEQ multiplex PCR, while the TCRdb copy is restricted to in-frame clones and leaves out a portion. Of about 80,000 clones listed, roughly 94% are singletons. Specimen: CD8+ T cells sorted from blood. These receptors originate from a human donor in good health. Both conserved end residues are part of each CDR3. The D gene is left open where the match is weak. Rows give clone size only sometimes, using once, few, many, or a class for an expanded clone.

TGTGCCAGCAGCTTGTTTTATGACAATGAGCAGTTCTTC | CASSLFYDNEQFF | - | TRBJ2-1 | TRBV5-8 | -
TGTGCCAGCAGTTTATTACCGACTATCCAAGAGACCCAGTACTTC | CASSLLPTIQETQYF | - | TRBJ2-5 | TRBV28 | -
TGTGCCAGTAGTATAGTTGGCAGAAGCTCAGACGAGCAGTACTTC | CASSIVGRSSDEQYF | - | TRBJ2-7 | TRBV19 | -
TGTGCCAGCAGCTTGGCCTCCAGTAGAGAGCAGTACTTC | CASSLASSREQYF | - | TRBJ2-7 | TRBV5-6 | -
TGTGCCAGCGGCTACGGGCCGGGACAGGGCTACGAGCAGTACTTC | CASGYGPGQGYEQYF | - | TRBJ2-7 | TRBV27 | TRBD1
TGTGCCGGGGGGTCTAGGACGTCGACAGATACGCAGTATTTT | CAGGSRTSTDTQYF | - | TRBJ2-3 | TRBV6-6 | -
TGTGCCAGCAGCTCCGGGACTAGCGGGAGAGTCTCCTACAATGAGCAGTTCTTC | CASSSGTSGRVSYNEQFF | once | TRBJ2-1 | TRBV11-3 | TRBD2
TGTGCCAGCAGCTCAGGGGGGATCACTGAAGCTTTCTTT | CASSSGGITEAFF | - | TRBJ1-1 | TRBV11-2 | TRBD1
TGTGCCAGTAGTATCGGGCAGGGTCCTATGAACACTGAAGCTTTCTTT | CASSIGQGPMNTEAFF | - | TRBJ1-1 | TRBV19 | -
TGTGCCACCAGCCCACGCGGCGACAATGAGCAGTTCTTC | CATSPRGDNEQFF | - | TRBJ2-1 | TRBV15 | -
TGTGCCAACAAAGCCGGGACAGGAGGCTACAATGAGCAGTTCTTC | CANKAGTGGYNEQFF | - | TRBJ2-1 | TRBV2 | TRBD1
TGTGCCAGCAGTTATGGTCCGGGAGGGGGGTACGAGCAGTACTTC | CASSYGPGGGYEQYF | - | TRBJ2-7 | TRBV6-5 | TRBD2
TGTGCCATCAGAGAAGTGAGCTCCTACAATGAGCAGTTCTTC | CAIREVSSYNEQFF | - | TRBJ2-1 | TRBV10-3 | -
TGTGCCAGCAGCGTATTTCCGGGAGAATCTGAGCAGTACTTC | CASSVFPGESEQYF | - | TRBJ2-7 | TRBV9 | -
TGTGCCAGCAGTTCCGTCGGACAGGCCGCCTACGAGCAGTACTTC | CASSSVGQAAYEQYF | - | TRBJ2-7 | TRBV28 | TRBD1
TGTGCCAGCGGATTCACCGGGACTAGCGGGAGGTACAATGAGCAGTTCTTC | CASGFTGTSGRYNEQFF | - | TRBJ2-1 | TRBV27 | TRBD2
TGTGCCATCAGTTCGGAGCCGGGTACTGAAGCTTTTTTT | CAISSEPGTEAFF | once | TRBJ1-1 | TRBV10-3 | -
TGCGCCAGCAGCTTGGAGTGGGCAGGAAAGTACCAAGAGACCCAGTACTTC | CASSLEWAGKYQETQYF | - | TRBJ2-5 | TRBV5-1 | -
TGTGCCAGCAGTTCTCAGGGGATTACCCGCTCGGATGTGCAGTACTTC | CASSSQGITRSDVQYF | - | TRBJ2-7 | TRBV28 | -
TGTGCCAGTAGTGTAGGCAGGGAGATCGAAACTGAAGCTTTCTTT | CASSVGREIETEAFF | - | TRBJ1-1 | TRBV19 | -